The 22 T cell receptor beta chains below come from one sample, sequenced in a study of identical twins. TCRdb re-called the 5' RACE reads through MiXCR, storing one row per CDR3 protein. The table has a few hundred thousand distinct CDR3 sequences, roughly 8% seen once. This sample also belongs to another study, concerning yellow fever vaccine responses in identical twins.

The specimen sequenced was CD8+ T cells sorted from blood. The receptors originated from a woman aged 18-30 years in good health.

The rearrangement links TRBV7-9 to TRBJ2-3; D gene unclear. CDR1 is SEHNR and CDR2 is FQNEAQ in the germline V gene (reference sequence). The CDR3 length is 15 residues. With 6 bases removed from V and 4 bases from J, the gap between germline ends came to 17 bases. The CDR3 loop is CASRACRGGADTQYF. CDR3 nucleotides: TGTGCCAGCAGGGCCTGTAGAGGCGGAGCAGATACGCAGTATTTT.

This clonotype was seen ten or more times. The V and J genes are TRBV7-9 and TRBJ2-3; perhaps TRBD1 as D (6 bases). Deletions cut 5 bases from V and 5 bases from J, with 14 bases between. The CDR3 loop spans 14 amino acids. CDR1 is SEHNR and CDR2 is FQNEAQ in the germline V gene (reference sequence). The CDR3 nucleotides are TGTGCCAGCAGCCCCCGCCAGGGGCGAGATACGCAGTATTTT. Translation: CASSPRQGRDTQYF.

This clonotype was seen repeatedly, ten times or more. The chain carries TRBV28 and TRBJ2-7; the match to TRBD2 covers 7 bases. The V gene's germline CDR1 is MDHEN and CDR2 SYDVKM. The ends lost 3 bases at V and 4 bases at J; junction bases unmatched: 27. CDR3 length: 21 residues. CDR3 in amino acids: CASSFSRWGSGTLLAPYEQYF. Written as DNA, the CDR3 is TGTGCCAGCAGTTTCTCCCGTTGGGGGTCAGGAACGTTACTAGCGCCGTACGAGCAGTACTTC.

This clonotype was seen repeatedly, ten times or more. The DNA for the CDR3 is TGCAGTGCAAAACCTTGGTCAGGAGATATCACAGATACGCAGTATTTT. Encoded protein: CSAKPWSGDITDTQYF. The gene calls are TRBV20-1 and TRBJ2-3; D not certain. Trimming shortened V by 6 bases and J by 2 bases, and 21 bases separated the two germline ends. Looked up from germline, CDR1 is DFQATT and CDR2 is SNEGSKA (reference sequence). The CDR3 loop spans 16 amino acids.

This clonotype has at least ten counts. The chain uses TRBV20-1 and TRBJ2-7; a weak D match, TRBD2 (5 bases). V lost 3 bases to trimming and J lost 7 bases, with 13 bases between them. The CDR3 consists of 12 residues. Germline V gene data show CDR1 as DFQATT and CDR2 as SNEGSKA (reference sequence). The DNA for the CDR3 is TGCAGTGCTAGGGACGGGATCGGGGAGCAGTACTTC. It is translated as CSARDGIGEQYF.

The CDR3 DNA reads TGTGCCAGCAGTCCCGTCGGAGAGGATGAAAAACTGTTTTTT. Protein product: CASSPVGEDEKLFF. V usage is TRBV27 and J usage is TRBJ1-4; D is undetermined. V was shortened by 5 bases and J by 6 bases, with 13 bases between the two germline ends. Germline CDR1 reads MNHEY; CDR2 reads SMNVEV (reference sequence). The CDR3 sequence is 14 residues long.

CDR3 bases: TGCAGCCTCGACATTTACAATGAGCAGTTCTTC. As protein: CSLDIYNEQFF. This rearrangement joins TRBV29-1 to TRBJ2-1; D remains unclear. V was pared by 8 bases and J by 4 bases, with 9 bases between. Per germline, CDR1 SQVTM and CDR2 ANQGSEA. The CDR3 extends over 11 amino acids.

There are a few counts of this clonotype. This chain connects TRBV10-3 to TRBJ2-5; 10 bases are shared with TRBD2. V lost 8 bases to trimming and J lost 3 bases; unmatched junction nucleotides: 18. Germline lookup yields CDR1 ENHRY and CDR2 SYGVKD. The length of the CDR3 is 18 residues. The CDR3 reads CAIRGILAGAPGEETQYF. The CDR3 DNA sequence: TGTGCCATCCGCGGTATTCTAGCGGGGGCCCCGGGAGAAGAGACCCAGTACTTC.

This chain connects TRBV6-5 to TRBJ2-7; 8 bases are shared with TRBD1. Germline trimming cut 0 bases from V and 5 bases from J; bases unmatched to any gene: 6. The CDR3 length is 15 residues. Germline CDR1 reads MNHEY; CDR2 reads SVGAGI. CDR3 in amino acids: CASSYSGQGFNEQYF. For the CDR3, the DNA is TGTGCCAGCAGTTACTCCGGACAGGGTTTCAACGAGCAGTACTTC.

This clonotype has only a few counts. The CDR3 DNA reads as TGTGCCAGCTCACCACCGTCCGAGACCCAGTACTTC. Protein sequence: CASSPPSETQYF. The rearrangement uses TRBV18 and TRBJ2-5; no reliable D call. Germline V gene lookup returns CDR1 KGHSH and CDR2 LQKENI. Between the trimmed V and J ends, which lost 0 bases and 5 bases, there was a span of 4 bases. The CDR3 length is 12 residues. The full variable domain, with the rest looked up from reference TRBV18 and TRBJ2-5, is NAGVMQNPRHLVRRRGQEARLRCSPMKGHSHVYWYRQLPEEGLKFMVYLQKENIIDESGMPKERFSAEFPKEGPSILRIQQVVRGDSAAYFCASSPPSETQYFGPGTRLLVL.

There are many counts of this clonotype. The CDR3 spells CASSPTWIPEAFF. CDR3 bases: TGTGCCAGCAGTCCGACTTGGATCCCTGAAGCTTTCTTT. The V gene is TRBV12-3 or TRBV12-4, the J gene TRBJ1-1; D uncertain. CDR3 length equals 13 residues. Trimming cost V 5 bases and J 6 bases, with 13 bases left between them.

This clonotype was detected many times. The V call is TRBV25-1, the J call TRBJ2-5; 9 bases are a match to TRBD1. V shed 4 bases and J 5 bases; nucleotides not matched to a gene: 11. CDR1 and CDR2 from the germline V gene are MGHDK and SYGVNS. CDR3 length equals 16 residues. CDR3 sequence: CASSASGTGWAETQYF. CDR3 sequence (DNA): TGTGCCAGCAGTGCCTCCGGGACAGGGTGGGCGGAGACCCAGTACTTC.

This clonotype turned up a few times. V gene TRBV15 combines with J gene TRBJ2-7; D is undetermined. There are 15 residues in the CDR3. V dropped 6 bases and J dropped 0 bases, with 15 bases sitting between them. Germline V gene lookup returns CDR1 LNHNV and CDR2 YYDKDF (reference sequence). As DNA, the CDR3 is TGTGCCACCAGGCCCGAATCCCGGAGCTCCTACGAGCAGTACTTC. The encoded protein is CATRPESRSSYEQYF.

With regard to this clonotype: This clone may be a read error of a much larger clone one base away. The chain joins TRBV29-1 to TRBJ2-3; possibly TRBD2 for D (6 bases). The CDR3 runs to 17 residues. Per the germline V gene, CDR1 is SQVTM and CDR2 is ANQGSEA. The CDR3 reads CSGLASPEGGVTDTLYF. Written as DNA, the CDR3 is TGCAGCGGGCTAGCGAGCCCCGAGGGAGGAGTTACAGATACGCTGTATTTT.

The chain carries TRBV4-2 and TRBJ2-1, with 11 positions matching TRBD2. Losses at the gene ends were 2 bases for V and 6 bases for J; bases not matched to a gene: 6. CDR1 is LGHNA and CDR2 is YNFKEQ in the germline V gene. The CDR3 has 16 residues. For the CDR3, the DNA is TGTGCCAGCAGCCAAATAAGTAGCGGGAGGGGCAATGAGCAGTTCTTC. As protein: CASSQISSGRGNEQFF.

This clonotype was picked up a small number of times. The rearrangement uses TRBV20-1 and TRBJ2-3; D ambiguous. Germline V gives CDR1 DFQATT, CDR2 SNEGSKA (reference sequence). Trimming took off 3 bases at V and 2 bases at J, with 9 bases between the two ends. This CDR3 has 13 amino acids. In DNA, the CDR3 is TGCAGTGCTAGGGTAATGTCCACAGATACGCAGTATTTT. The encoded protein is CSARVMSTDTQYF.

The chain has TRBV7-9 and TRBJ2-1; D perhaps matches TRBD1 (6 bases). The CDR3 is made up of 14 amino acids. Looked up from germline, CDR1 is SEHNR and CDR2 is FQNEAQ (reference sequence). V lost 1 base and J lost 7, with 11 bases in between. The CDR3 coding sequence is TGTGCCAGCAGCTTAGTGGCAGGGGAAAATGAGCAGTTCTTC. As protein: CASSLVAGENEQFF.

This clonotype has just a few counts. V and J are TRBV5-1 and TRBJ2-7; D call uncertain. CDR1 and CDR2 (germline): SGHRS, YFSETQ. The CDR3 has 14 amino acids. V was pared by 0 bases and J by 3 bases, with 10 bases between. The CDR3 coding sequence is TGCGCCAGCAGCTTGGCAGGCGAGATCTACGAGCAGTACTTC. Translation gives CASSLAGEIYEQYF. Supplemented by reference TRBV5-1 and TRBJ2-7, the full variable domain reads KAGVTQTPRYLIKTRGQQVTLSCSPISGHRSVSWYQQTPGQGLQFLFEYFSETQRNKGNFPGRFSGRQFSNSRSEMNVSTLELGDSALYLCASSLAGEIYEQYFGPGTRLTVT.

This clonotype was observed a few times. J is TRBJ2-7 and V is TRBV7-9; TRBD1 matches 7 bases. The ends lost 10 bases at V and 5 bases at J; junction bases unmatched: 20. Germline V gene data show CDR1 as SEHNR and CDR2 as FQNEAQ (reference sequence). This CDR3 is built from 16 residues. The CDR3 DNA is TGTGCCACATCCTACCCGACAGGGCAAAGCCACAACGAGCAGTACTTC. This gives the protein CATSYPTGQSHNEQYF.

This clonotype was counted between two and nine times. The chain joins TRBV14 to TRBJ2-1, with 7 bases fitting TRBD1. The CDR3 is 15 residues long. The V gene end was trimmed by 4 bases and the J gene end by 3 bases; junction bases not matched to a gene: 6. Germline V CDR1 and CDR2: SGHDN, FVKESK. The CDR3 DNA reads TGTGCCAGCAGCCTCCTCGGGGACAGCTACAATGAGCAGTTCTTC. It encodes CASSLLGDSYNEQFF.

The chain uses TRBV18 and TRBJ2-4; possibly TRBD1 for D (7 bases). The germline CDR1 and CDR2 sequences are KGHSH and LQKENI. V was trimmed by 2 bases and J by 9 bases, leaving 20 bases between them. The CDR3 sequence is 16 residues long. CDR3 sequence (DNA): TGTGCCAGCTCACCAGGAGGGGGCGAAGGGCTCGGCATTCAGTACTTC. This translates into CASSPGGGEGLGIQYF.

This chain links TRBV7-3 with TRBJ2-7, with TRBD1 matching over 8 bases. The CDR3 spans 15 residues. The trim removed 5 bases at V and 5 bases at J, leaving 11 bases unmatched. Germline V gene sequence: CDR1 SGHTA, CDR2 FQGTGA. Here the CDR3 reads CASSPEGRGRHEQYF. In DNA, the CDR3 is TGTGCCAGCAGCCCCGAGGGCAGGGGGCGCCACGAGCAGTACTTC.